Listed here is a single T cell receptor (beta chain). Its specificity is not known. CDR1 and CDR2 from the germline V gene are MDHEN and SYDVKM. J was trimmed by 13 bases and V by 2 bases; bases with no gene match: 4. This CDR3 is 12 amino acids long. TCRdb redid the calling of the RT-PCR reads with MiXCR, one entry per CDR3 protein. The sample includes more than 700,000 distinct CDR3 sequences, 21% of them seen just once. This specimen belongs to a study of response to subunit inactivated influenza vaccine. Notes on the study in general: A suggestion made by the authors is that each seasonal influenza vaccination recruits few new T cells.

This chain links TRBV28 with TRBJ2-1; 8 bases are shared with TRBD2. The sample here was PBMCs from blood, taken 4 to 6 days after vaccination. The source of this sequence is a man aged 50 or older who received an inactivated influenza vaccine. For the CDR3, the DNA is TGTGCCAGCAGTTTAATGCGGGGGGCCCAGTTCTTC. Amino acids: CASSLMRGAQFF.